The T cell receptor beta chain under discussion was sequenced for a study of blood T cell repertoires in COVID-19. Using immunoSEQ multiplex PCR, the repertoire was profiled, and TCRdb retains in-frame clones only, with some absent. This table holds 88,000 or so clones, 85% found once. V was pared by 1 base and J by 7 bases, with 6 bases of the junction left unmatched. CDR1 is SGHNT and CDR2 is YYREEE in the germline V gene (reference sequence). The CDR3 has 14 residues. The chain employs TRBV5-4 and TRBJ2-7, with TRBD1 identical over 9 bases. The sequence was obtained from a man in his sixties with acute or convalescent COVID-19. Input material: peripheral blood. Here the CDR3 DNA reads TGTGCCAGCAGCTTGTCGCTCGGGACAGGGGAGCAGTACTTC. Amino acids: CASSLSLGTGEQYF.